The table lists the clone carrying this TCR beta chain with a few counts. Its specificity is unknown. This specimen belongs to a study of blood T cells in healthy people across ages. About the research overall: Capture via template switching afforded approximately one barcoded beta molecule per two T cells.

The study, taken as a whole, reports: Since the PBMCs were unsorted, naive and antigen-experienced cells could not be conclusively compared. Naive CD4+ cell counts and diversity both ran higher in long-lived than in aged donors.

The use of a sample-barcoded 5' primer and a J-beta primer mix characterized a second PCR of about 7 to 12 cycles. At least 2.5 million CDR3-containing paired-end reads were obtained per sample. TCRdb redid the calling of the 5' RACE reads with MiXCR, one entry per CDR3 protein. The sample comprises 1.5 million to 2 million distinct CDR3 sequences, roughly 27% of which are singletons, and roughly 8% rests with the top ten. The ends lost 2 bases at V and 7 bases at J; junction bases unmatched: 11. The V gene's germline CDR1 is MNHNS and CDR2 SASEGT. This CDR3 region has 15 residues. The sequenced material came from blood. This TCR was sampled from a woman aged 25 to 39 in good health. This rearrangement joins TRBV6-1 to TRBJ2-7, with 7 bases aligning to TRBD1. The CDR3 bases are TGTGCCAGCAGTGAAACTTGGAGAGGGGGCGGTGAGCAGTACTTC. This encodes CASSETWRGGGEQYF.